Given below is one TCR beta chain in context. Its antigen remains unknown. The sample is drawn from a study of Ad26.COV2.S vaccination and SARS-CoV-2 variants. Losses at the gene ends were 1 base for V and 0 bases for J; bases not matched to a gene: 1. The CDR3 is made up of 15 amino acids. CDR1 and CDR2 from the germline V gene are MDHEN and SYDVKM. Whole-study results and caveats: Reportedly, spike-specific CD8+ and CD4+ T cell responses achieved substantial breadth once vaccination had taken place.

TCRdb's copy holds only in-frame clones and misses some; the assay was immunoSEQ multiplex PCR. Among around 350,000 clones, about 92% were seen once, and the ten largest hold 3% to 5%. Sequencing used peripheral blood, obtained after recovery from COVID-19. The source of this sequence is a human donor who had recovered from COVID-19. This chain uses TRBV28 with TRBJ2-3; TRBD2 matches at 7 bases. The CDR3 coding sequence is TGTGCCAGCAGTTTATCGCGGGGGAGCACAGATACGCAGTATTTT. Protein: CASSLSRGSTDTQYF. Full variable domain (outside the CDR3, taken from reference TRBV28 and TRBJ2-3): DVKVTQSSRYLVKRTGEKVFLECVQDMDHENMFWYRQDPGLGLRLIYFSYDVKMKEKGDIPEGYSVSREKKERFSLILESASTNQTSMYLCASSLSRGSTDTQYFGPGTRLTVL.